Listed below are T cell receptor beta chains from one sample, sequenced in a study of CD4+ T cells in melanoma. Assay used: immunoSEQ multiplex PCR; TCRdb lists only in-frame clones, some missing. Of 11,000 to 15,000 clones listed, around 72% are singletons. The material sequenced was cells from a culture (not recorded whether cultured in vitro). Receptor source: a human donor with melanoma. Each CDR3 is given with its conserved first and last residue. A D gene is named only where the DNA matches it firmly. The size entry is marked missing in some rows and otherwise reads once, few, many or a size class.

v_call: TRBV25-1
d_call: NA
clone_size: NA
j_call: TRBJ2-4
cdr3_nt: TGTGCCAGCAGTGCCGGAAGGATTCAGTACTTC
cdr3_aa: CASSAGRIQYF

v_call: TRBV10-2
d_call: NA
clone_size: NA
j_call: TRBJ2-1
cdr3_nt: TGCGCCAGCAGCCGGGGTGTAGGGAATGAGCAGTTCTTC
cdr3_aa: CASSRGVGNEQFF

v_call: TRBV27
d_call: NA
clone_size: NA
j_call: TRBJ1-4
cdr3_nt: TGTGCCAGCAGTTTAATCGGACAGCATAATGAAAAACTGTTTTTT
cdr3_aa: CASSLIGQHNEKLFF

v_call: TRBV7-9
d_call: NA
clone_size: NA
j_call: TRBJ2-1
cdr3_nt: TGTGCCAGCAGCCCGGGGGAGTCTGAGCAGTTCTTC
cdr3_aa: CASSPGESEQFF

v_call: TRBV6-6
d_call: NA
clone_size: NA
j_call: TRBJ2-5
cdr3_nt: TGTGCCAGCAGCCTCCCCGGGGCAACAGAGACCCAGTACTTC
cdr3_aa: CASSLPGATETQYF

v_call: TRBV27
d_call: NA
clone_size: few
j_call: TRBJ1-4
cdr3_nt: TGTGCCAGCAGGAGGGCCAATGAAAAACTGTTTTTT
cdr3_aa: CASRRANEKLFF

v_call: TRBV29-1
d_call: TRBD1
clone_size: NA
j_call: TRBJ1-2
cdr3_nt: TGCAGCGTTGAAGATAGGGGGACAGGGGGCGGTGGCTACACCTTC
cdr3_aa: CSVEDRGTGGGGYTF

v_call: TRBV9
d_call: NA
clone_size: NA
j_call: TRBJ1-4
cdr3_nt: TGTGCCAGCAGCATTTCCGGCCAGGGTAATGAAAAACTGTTTTTT
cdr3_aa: CASSISGQGNEKLFF

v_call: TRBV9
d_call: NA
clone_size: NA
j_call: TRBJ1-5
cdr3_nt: TGTGCCAGCAGCGTAGGACAGATGAATCAGCCCCAGCATTTT
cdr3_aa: CASSVGQMNQPQHF

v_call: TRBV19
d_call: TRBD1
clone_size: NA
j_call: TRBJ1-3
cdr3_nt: TGTGCCAGTAGTATCGACAGGGAAAACACCATATATTTT
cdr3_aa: CASSIDRENTIYF

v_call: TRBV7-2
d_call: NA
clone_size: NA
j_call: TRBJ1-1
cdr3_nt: TGTGCCAGCAGCCTAGACTTTAACGCTGAAGCTTTCTTT
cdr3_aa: CASSLDFNAEAFF

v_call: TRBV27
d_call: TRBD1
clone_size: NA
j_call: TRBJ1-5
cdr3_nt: TGTGCCAGCAGCCAGACAGGGGAGACGGGTCAGCCCCAGCATTTT
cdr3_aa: CASSQTGETGQPQHF

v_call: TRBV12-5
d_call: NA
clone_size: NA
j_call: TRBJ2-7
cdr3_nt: TGTGCTAGTGGCCGACAGGTCTACGAGCAGTACTTC
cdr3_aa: CASGRQVYEQYF

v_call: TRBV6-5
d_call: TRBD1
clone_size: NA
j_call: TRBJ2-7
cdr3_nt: TGTGCCAGCAGCCACCCGGGACAGGGAGCCTACGAGCAGTACTTC
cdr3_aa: CASSHPGQGAYEQYF

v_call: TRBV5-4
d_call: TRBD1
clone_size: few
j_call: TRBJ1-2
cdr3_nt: TGTGCCAGCGGAGACAGGGGGCTTCGGTATGGCTACACCTTC
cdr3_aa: CASGDRGLRYGYTF

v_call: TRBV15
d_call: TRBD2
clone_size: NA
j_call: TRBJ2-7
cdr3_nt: TGTGCCACCAGCCAACTGGGGGCGAGCGGGGGGGCATACGAGCAGTACTTC
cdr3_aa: CATSQLGASGGAYEQYF

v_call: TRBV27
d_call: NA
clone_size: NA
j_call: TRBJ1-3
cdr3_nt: TGTGCCAGCAAGTTTGCAGCAGGAAACACCATATATTTT
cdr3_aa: CASKFAAGNTIYF

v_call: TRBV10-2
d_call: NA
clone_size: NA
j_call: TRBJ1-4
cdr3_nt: TGCGCCAGCCGCCAGGGGTTTTTTGGTAATGAAAAACTGTTTTTT
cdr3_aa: CASRQGFFGNEKLFF

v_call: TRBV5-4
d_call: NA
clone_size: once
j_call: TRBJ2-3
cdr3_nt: TGTGCCAGCTCCAACCCAGGGGCCACAGATACGCAGTATTTT
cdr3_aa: CASSNPGATDTQYF

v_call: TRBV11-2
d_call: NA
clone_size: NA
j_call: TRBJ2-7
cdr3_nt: TGTGCCAGCAGCTCACTATTCGGGACACCCGCCTACGAGCAGTACTTC
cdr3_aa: CASSSLFGTPAYEQYF

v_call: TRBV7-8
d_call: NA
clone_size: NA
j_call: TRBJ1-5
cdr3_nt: TGTGCCAGCAGCTTATGGCAGGGAAAAGGGCAGCCCCAGCATTTT
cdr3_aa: CASSLWQGKGQPQHF

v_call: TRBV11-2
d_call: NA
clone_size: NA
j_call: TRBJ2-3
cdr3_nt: TGTGCCAGCAGCTTAGGTCGGACAGTCGTTCTTATCCCGGATACGCAGTATTTT
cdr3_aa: CASSLGRTVVLIPDTQYF

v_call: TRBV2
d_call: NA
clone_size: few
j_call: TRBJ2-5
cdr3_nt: TGTGCCAGCAGTGTGGCCCTGAAGACCCAGTACTTC
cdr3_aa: CASSVALKTQYF

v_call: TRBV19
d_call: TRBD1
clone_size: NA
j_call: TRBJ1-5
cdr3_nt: TGTGCCAGTAGTACCTTAGGACAGGCCAGAGGTAATCAGCCCCAGCATTTT
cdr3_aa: CASSTLGQARGNQPQHF

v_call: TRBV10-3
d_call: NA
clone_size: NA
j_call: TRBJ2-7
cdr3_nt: TGTGCCATCAGTGAGTCGGAATCGGGAGCCTACGAGCAGTACTTC
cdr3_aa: CAISESESGAYEQYF

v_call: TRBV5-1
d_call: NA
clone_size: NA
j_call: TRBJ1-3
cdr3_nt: TGCGCCAGCCGCGACGACAGGAGCTCTGGAAACACCATATATTTT
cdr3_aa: CASRDDRSSGNTIYF